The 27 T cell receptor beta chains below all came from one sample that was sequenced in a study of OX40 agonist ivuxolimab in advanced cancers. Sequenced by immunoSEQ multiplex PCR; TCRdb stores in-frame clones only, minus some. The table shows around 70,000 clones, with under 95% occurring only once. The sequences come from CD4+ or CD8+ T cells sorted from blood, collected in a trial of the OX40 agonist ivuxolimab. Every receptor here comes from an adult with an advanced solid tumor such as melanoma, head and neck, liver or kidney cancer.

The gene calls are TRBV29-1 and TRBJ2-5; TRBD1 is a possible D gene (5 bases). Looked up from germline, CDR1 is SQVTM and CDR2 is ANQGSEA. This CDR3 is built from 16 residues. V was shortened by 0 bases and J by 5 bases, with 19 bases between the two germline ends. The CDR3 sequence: CSVEDTDTRVGETQYF. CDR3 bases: TGCAGCGTTGAAGATACGGACACCCGGGTGGGTGAGACCCAGTACTTC.

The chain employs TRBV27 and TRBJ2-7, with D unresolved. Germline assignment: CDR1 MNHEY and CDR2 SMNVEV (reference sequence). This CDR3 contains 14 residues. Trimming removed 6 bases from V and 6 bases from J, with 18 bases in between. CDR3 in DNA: TGTGCCAGCAGCTCCCGGCCCCCTTGGGGCGAGCAGTACTTC. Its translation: CASSSRPPWGEQYF.

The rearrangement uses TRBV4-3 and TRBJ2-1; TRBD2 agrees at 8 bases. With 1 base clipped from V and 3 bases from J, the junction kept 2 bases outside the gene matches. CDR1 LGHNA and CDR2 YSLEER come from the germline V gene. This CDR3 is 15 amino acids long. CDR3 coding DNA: TGCGCCAGCAGCCAAGCTCTAGCGGGCTACAATGAGCAGTTCTTC. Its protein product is CASSQALAGYNEQFF.

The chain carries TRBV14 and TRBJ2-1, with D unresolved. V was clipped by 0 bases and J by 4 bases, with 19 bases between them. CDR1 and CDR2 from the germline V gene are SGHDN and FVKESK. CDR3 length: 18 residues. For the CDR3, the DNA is TGTGCCAGCAGCCAAGACTGGGAAACCCGACAAAAATACAATGAGCAGTTCTTC. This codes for CASSQDWETRQKYNEQFF.

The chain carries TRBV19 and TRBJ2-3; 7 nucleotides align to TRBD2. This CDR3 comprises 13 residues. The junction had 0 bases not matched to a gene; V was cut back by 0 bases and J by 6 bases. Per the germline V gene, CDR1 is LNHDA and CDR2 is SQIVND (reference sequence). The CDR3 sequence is CASSIDGGDTQYF. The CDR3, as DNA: TGTGCCAGTAGTATAGACGGGGGGGATACGCAGTATTTT. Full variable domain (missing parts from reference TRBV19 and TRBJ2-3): DGGITQSPKYLFRKEGQNVTLSCEQNLNHDAMYWYRQDPGQGLRLIYYSQIVNDFQKGDIAEGYSVSREKKESFPLTVTSAQKNPTAFYLCASSIDGGDTQYFGPGTRLTVL.

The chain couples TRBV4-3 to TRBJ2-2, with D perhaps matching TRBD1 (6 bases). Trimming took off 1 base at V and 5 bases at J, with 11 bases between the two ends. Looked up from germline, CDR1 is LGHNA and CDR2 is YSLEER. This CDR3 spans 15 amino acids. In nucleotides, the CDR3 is TGCGCCAGCAGCCAAGCGGCAGGGGAAACCGGGGAGCTGTTTTTT. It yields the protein CASSQAAGETGELFF.

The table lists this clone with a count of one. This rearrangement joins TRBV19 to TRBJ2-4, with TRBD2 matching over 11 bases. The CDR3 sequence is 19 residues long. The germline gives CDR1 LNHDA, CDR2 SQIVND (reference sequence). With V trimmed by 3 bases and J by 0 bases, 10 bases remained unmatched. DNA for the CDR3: TGTGCCAGTAGTATCACTAGCGGGGGCCTATTCCTAGCCAAAAACATTCAGTACTTC. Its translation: CASSITSGGLFLAKNIQYF. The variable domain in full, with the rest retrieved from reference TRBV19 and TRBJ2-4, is DGGITQSPKYLFRKEGQNVTLSCEQNLNHDAMYWYRQDPGQGLRLIYYSQIVNDFQKGDIAEGYSVSREKKESFPLTVTSAQKNPTAFYLCASSITSGGLFLAKNIQYFGAGTRLSVL.

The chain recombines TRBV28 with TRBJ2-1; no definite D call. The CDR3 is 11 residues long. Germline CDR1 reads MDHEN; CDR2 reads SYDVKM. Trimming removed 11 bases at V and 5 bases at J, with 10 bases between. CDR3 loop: CAVQGHNEQFF. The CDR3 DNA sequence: TGTGCCGTACAAGGGCACAATGAGCAGTTCTTC.

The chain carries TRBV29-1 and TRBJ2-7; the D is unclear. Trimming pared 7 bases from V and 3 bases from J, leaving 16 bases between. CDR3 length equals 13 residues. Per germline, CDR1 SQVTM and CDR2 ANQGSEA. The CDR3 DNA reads TGCAGCGCATCCGGGCTTCACTTCTACGAGCAGTACTTC. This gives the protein CSASGLHFYEQYF.

The CDR3 spells CASSIVASSSPLHF. For the CDR3, the DNA is TGTGCCAGTAGTATAGTTGCCAGTTCTTCACCCCTCCACTTT. This chain uses TRBV19 with TRBJ1-6; D is undetermined. The V end lost 1 base, the J end lost 9 bases, and 10 bases lay between the germline ends. This CDR3 has 14 amino acids. Germline CDR1 reads LNHDA; CDR2 reads SQIVND (reference sequence). The variable domain in full, completed from reference TRBV19 and TRBJ1-6, reads DGGITQSPKYLFRKEGQNVTLSCEQNLNHDAMYWYRQDPGQGLRLIYYSQIVNDFQKGDIAEGYSVSREKKESFPLTVTSAQKNPTAFYLCASSIVASSSPLHFGNGTRLTVT.

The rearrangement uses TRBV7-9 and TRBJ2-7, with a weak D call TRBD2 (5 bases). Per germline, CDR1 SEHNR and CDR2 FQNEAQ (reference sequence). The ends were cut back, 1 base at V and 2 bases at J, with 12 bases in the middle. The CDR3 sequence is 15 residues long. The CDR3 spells CASSLDTGWPYEQYF. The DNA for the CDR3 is TGTGCCAGCAGCTTAGATACGGGGTGGCCCTACGAGCAGTACTTC.

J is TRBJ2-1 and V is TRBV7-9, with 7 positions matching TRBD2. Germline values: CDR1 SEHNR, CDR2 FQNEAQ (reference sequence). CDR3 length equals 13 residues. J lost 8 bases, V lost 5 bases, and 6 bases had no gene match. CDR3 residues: CASSTYLADEQFF. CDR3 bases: TGTGCCAGCAGCACTTATCTAGCGGATGAGCAGTTCTTC.

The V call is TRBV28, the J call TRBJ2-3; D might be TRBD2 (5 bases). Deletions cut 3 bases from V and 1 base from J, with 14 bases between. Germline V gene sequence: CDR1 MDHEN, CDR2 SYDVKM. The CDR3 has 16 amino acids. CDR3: CASSFPPGTGTDTQYF. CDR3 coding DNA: TGTGCCAGCAGTTTCCCGCCGGGAACCGGCACAGATACGCAGTATTTT.

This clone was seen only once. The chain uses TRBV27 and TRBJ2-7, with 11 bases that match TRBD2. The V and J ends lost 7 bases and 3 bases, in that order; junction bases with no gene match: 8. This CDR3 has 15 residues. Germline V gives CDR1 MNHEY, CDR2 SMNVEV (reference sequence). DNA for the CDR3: TGTGCCAGCACCGACACTAGCGGGAGTGTCTACGAGCAGTACTTC. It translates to CASTDTSGSVYEQYF.

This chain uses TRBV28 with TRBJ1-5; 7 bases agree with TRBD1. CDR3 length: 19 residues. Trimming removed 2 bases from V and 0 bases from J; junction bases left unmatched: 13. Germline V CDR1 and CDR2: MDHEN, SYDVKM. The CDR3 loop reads CASSLPGTEHIYSNQPQHF. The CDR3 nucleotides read TGTGCCAGCAGTTTACCCGGGACAGAACATATATATAGCAATCAGCCCCAGCATTTT.

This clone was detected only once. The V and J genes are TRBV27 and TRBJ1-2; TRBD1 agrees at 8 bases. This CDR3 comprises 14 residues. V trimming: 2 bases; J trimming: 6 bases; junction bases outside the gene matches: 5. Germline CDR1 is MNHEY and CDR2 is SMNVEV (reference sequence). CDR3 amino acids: CASSLQQTGDGYTF. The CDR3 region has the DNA TGTGCCAGCAGTTTACAGCAGACAGGGGATGGCTACACCTTC.

The CDR3 nucleotides are TGTGCCACCAGCAGGGAAACCGGGACAGGGCCCACTGAAGCTTTCTTT. Protein: CATSRETGTGPTEAFF. V is TRBV15 and J is TRBJ1-1; 9 bases are a match to TRBD1. The V and J ends lost 3 bases and 4 bases, in that order; junction bases with no gene match: 9. The CDR3 extends over 16 amino acids. The germline gives CDR1 LNHNV, CDR2 YYDKDF (reference sequence).

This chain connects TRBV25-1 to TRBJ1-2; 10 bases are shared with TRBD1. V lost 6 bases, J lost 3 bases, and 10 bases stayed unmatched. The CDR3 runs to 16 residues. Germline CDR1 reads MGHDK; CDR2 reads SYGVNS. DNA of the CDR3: TGTGCCAGCAGCTCATCACGGACAGGGGGGGACTATGGCTACACCTTC. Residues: CASSSSRTGGDYGYTF.

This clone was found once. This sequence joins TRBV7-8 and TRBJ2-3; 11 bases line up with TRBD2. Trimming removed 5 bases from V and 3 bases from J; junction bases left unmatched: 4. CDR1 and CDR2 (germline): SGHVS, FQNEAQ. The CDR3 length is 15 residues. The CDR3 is CASSHLAGGTDTQYF. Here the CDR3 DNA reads TGTGCCAGCAGCCACCTAGCGGGAGGAACAGATACGCAGTATTTT.

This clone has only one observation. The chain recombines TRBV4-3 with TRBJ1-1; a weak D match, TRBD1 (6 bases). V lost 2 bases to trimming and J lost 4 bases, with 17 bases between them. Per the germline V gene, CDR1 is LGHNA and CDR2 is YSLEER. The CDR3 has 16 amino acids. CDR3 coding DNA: TGCGCCAGCAGCCAAACTCCTAGGGGGGAGGGCACTGAAGCTTTCTTT. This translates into CASSQTPRGEGTEAFF.

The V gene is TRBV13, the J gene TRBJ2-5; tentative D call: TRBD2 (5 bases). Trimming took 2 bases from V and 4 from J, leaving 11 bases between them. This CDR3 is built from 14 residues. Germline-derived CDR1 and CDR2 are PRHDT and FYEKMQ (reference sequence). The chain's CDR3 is CASSLSGAGETQYF. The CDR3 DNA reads TGTGCCAGCAGCTTATCTGGCGCGGGAGAGACCCAGTACTTC. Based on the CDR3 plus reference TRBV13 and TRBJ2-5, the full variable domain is AAGVIQSPRHLIKEKRETATLKCYPIPRHDTVYWYQQGPGQDPQFLISFYEKMQSDKGSIPDRFSAQQFSDYHSELNMSSLELGDSALYFCASSLSGAGETQYFGPGTRLLVL.

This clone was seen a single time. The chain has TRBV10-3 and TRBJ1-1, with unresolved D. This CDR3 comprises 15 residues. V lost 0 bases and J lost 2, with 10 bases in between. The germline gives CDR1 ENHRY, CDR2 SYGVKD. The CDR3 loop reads CAISESPALNTEAFF. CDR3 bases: TGTGCCATCAGTGAGTCCCCGGCCCTTAACACTGAAGCTTTCTTT.

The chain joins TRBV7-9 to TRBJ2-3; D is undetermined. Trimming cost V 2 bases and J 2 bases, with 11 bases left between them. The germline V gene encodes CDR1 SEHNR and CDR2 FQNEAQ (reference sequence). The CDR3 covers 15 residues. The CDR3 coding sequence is TGTGCCAGCAGCTTACTGGCGACCCCCACAGATACGCAGTATTTT. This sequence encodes CASSLLATPTDTQYF.

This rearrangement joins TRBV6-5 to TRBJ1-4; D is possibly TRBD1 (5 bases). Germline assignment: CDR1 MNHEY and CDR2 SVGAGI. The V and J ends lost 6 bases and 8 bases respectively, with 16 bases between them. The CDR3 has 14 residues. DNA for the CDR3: TGTGCCAGCAGCCACGGAGGGACTTCGGAAAAACTGTTTTTT. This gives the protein CASSHGGTSEKLFF.

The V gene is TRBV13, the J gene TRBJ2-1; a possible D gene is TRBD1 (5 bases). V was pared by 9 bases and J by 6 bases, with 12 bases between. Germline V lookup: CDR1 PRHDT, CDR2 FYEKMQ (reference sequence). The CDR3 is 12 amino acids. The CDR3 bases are TGTGCCAGTACACAGGTCCCCAATGAGCAGTTCTTC. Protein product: CASTQVPNEQFF.

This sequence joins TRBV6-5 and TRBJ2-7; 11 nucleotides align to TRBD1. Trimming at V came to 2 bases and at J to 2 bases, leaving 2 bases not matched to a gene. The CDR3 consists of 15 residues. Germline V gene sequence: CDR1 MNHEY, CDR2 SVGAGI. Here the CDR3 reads CASSYGQGAPYEQYF. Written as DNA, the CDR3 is TGTGCCAGCAGTTACGGACAGGGGGCTCCCTACGAGCAGTACTTC.

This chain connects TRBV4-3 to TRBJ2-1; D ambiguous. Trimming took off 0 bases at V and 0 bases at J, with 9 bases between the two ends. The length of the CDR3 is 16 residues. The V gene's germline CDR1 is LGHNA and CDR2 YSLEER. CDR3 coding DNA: TGCGCCAGCAGCCAAGAAAGCCGAAGCTCCTACAATGAGCAGTTCTTC. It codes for CASSQESRSSYNEQFF.